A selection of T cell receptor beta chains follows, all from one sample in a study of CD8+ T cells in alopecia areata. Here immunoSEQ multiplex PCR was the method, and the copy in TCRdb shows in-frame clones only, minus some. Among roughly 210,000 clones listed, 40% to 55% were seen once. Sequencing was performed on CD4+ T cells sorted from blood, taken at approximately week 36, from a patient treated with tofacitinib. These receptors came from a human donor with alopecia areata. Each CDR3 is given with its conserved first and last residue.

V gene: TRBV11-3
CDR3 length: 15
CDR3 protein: CASSLDPGTHNEQFF

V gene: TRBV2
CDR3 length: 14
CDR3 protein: CASTREKQYNEQFF

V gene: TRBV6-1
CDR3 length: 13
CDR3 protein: CASSDALQDTQYF

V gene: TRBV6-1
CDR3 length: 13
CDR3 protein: CASQTREEGEQFF

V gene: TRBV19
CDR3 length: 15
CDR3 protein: CASSFGPLGANVLTF

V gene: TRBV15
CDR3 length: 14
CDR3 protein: CATSRDQGGRELFF

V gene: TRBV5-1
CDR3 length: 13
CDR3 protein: CASSIDAGTEAFF

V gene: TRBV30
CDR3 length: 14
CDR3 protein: CAARDRGLNTEAFF

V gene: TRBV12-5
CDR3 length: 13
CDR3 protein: CASAETGLLGYTF

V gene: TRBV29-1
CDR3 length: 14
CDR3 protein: CSVGPGQPNEKLFF

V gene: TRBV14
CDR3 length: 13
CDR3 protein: CASSQALGDTQYF

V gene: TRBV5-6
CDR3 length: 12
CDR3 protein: CASIQGGDTQYF

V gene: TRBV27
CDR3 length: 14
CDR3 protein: CASSFTGTAGKAFF

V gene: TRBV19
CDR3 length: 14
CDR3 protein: CASSPQGHTDTQYF

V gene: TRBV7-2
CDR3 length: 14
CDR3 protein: CASSPPGVSYEQYF

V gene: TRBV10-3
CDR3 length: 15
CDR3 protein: CAISDPSRNTGELFF

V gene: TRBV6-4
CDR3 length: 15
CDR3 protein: CASGSFPASNQPQHF

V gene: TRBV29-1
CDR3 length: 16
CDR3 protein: CSVDPRLAGSTGELFF

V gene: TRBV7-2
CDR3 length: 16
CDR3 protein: CASSLVRTGGGETQYF

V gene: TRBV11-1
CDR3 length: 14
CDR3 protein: CASSLSAGNQPQHF

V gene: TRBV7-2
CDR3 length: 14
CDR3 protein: CASSLGGVGETQYF

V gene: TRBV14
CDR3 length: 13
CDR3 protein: CASSQEPGRGYTF

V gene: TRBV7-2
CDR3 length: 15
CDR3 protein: CASTYTGTQGYEQFF

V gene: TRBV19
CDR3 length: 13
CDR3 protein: CASSIEANYGYTF

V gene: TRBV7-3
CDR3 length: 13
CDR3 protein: CASSPGPSYEQYF

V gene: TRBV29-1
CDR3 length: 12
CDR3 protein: CSAGPQGDTQYF

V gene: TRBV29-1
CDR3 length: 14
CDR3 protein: CSVKGRSSSYEQYF

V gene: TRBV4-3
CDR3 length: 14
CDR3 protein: CASSRTGRTDTQYF

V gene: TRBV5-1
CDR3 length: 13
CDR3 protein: CASTDLAGDTQYF

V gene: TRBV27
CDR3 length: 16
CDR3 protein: CASSNQKGLYTGELFF

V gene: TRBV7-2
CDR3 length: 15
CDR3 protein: CASSFTSGPYNEQFF

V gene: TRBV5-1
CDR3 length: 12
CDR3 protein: CASSPTQETQYF

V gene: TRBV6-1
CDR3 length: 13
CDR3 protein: CATMAVHNQPQHF

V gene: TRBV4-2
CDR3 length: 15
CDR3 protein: CASSQVVRGTDTQYF

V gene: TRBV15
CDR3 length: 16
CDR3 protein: CATSRDPRGTKNIQYF

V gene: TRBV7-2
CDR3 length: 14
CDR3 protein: CASASSGSSYEQYF

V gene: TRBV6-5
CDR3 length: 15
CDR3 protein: CASSHRSGGGIELVF

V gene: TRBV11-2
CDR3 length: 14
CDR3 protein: CASSSTRQGGGQFF

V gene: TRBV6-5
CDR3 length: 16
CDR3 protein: CASSYSPAGEGQPQHF

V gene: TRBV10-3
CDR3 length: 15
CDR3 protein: CAISETTAGANVLTF

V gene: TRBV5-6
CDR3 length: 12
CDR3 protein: CASSRQKGGYTF

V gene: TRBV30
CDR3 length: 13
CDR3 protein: CAWSDHRGQPQHF

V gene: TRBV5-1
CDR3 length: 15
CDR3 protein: CASSSFDRERGELFF

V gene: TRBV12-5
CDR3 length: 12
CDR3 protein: CASGAVTGELFF

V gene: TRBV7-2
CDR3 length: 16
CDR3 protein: CASSLEGTSGSYEQFF

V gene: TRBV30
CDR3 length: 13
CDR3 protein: CAWSAVNPYEQYF